This TCR beta chain comes out of a study of T cell repertoires in cytomegalovirus infection. About the study: Peptides in the study included HLA-C-restricted and HLA-B-restricted CMV epitopes. The public TCR beta signatures pointed to both CMV infection and matching HLA type.

The CDR3 extends over 18 amino acids. Trimming took 6 bases from V and 1 from J, leaving 22 bases between them. Germline CDR1 is LNHDA and CDR2 is SQIVND (reference sequence). TCRdb itself ran the reads through MiXCR, one entry per CDR3 protein. This sample has approximately 74,000 distinct CDR3 sequences, with around 37% found just once. Regarding the study as a whole: Cumulated frequencies of public TCR beta families served to identify carriers of CMV plus the relevant HLA.

With regard to this clonotype: Its matching antigen is unknown.

The rearrangement joins TRBV19 to TRBJ1-5, with a weak D call TRBD1 (6 bases). The input for sequencing was CD8+ T cells from cultured PBMCs, taken from culture after CMV antigen stimulation. The clonotype comes from a human donor in good health (CMV status not recorded). Some clones in this sample may be carry-over from other donors' samples. The CDR3 here is CASSETGIHPSSNQPQHF. CDR3 in DNA: TGTGCCAGTAGCGAGACAGGAATTCACCCCTCCAGCAATCAGCCCCAGCATTTT.